The rows below give T cell receptor beta chains drawn from one sample of a study of regulatory T cells. TCRdb keeps only in-frame clones here, not all; method: immunoSEQ multiplex PCR. The sample contains approximately 29,000 clones, over 90% of which appear only once. What was sequenced was conventional CD4+ T cells sorted from blood. The receptors come from a child aged 2 to 15 with CD3G deficiency. Both conserved end residues are trimmed from each CDR3.

v_gene: TRBV28; j_gene: TRBJ1-1; CDR3aa: ASRASTLMNTEAF
v_gene: TRBV19; j_gene: TRBJ2-3; CDR3aa: ASSRDGFTDTQY
v_gene: TRBV7-9; j_gene: TRBJ2-2; CDR3aa: ASSLGARTGELF
v_gene: TRBV4-1; j_gene: TRBJ1-4; CDR3aa: ASSQAFPYREKLF
v_gene: TRBV5-1; j_gene: TRBJ2-1; CDR3aa: ASSLGPPPYNEQF
v_gene: TRBV19; j_gene: TRBJ2-7; CDR3aa: ASSIDLWGREQY
v_gene: TRBV5-1; j_gene: TRBJ2-5; CDR3aa: ASSPGLGGETQY
v_gene: TRBV9; j_gene: TRBJ2-3; CDR3aa: ASSPHSGRADTQY
v_gene: TRBV28; j_gene: TRBJ1-5; CDR3aa: ASEGWGKNQPQH
v_gene: TRBV7-2; j_gene: TRBJ2-7; CDR3aa: ASSLRREYEQY
v_gene: TRBV6-1; j_gene: TRBJ2-1; CDR3aa: ASSEGTTRNEQF
v_gene: TRBV11-1; j_gene: TRBJ2-7; CDR3aa: ASSRTSQGNYEQY
v_gene: TRBV19; j_gene: TRBJ2-1; CDR3aa: ASQGQGASEQF
v_gene: TRBV7-9; j_gene: TRBJ1-1; CDR3aa: ASSPHGSRNTEAF
v_gene: TRBV6-1; j_gene: TRBJ1-3; CDR3aa: ASGADPGNTIY
v_gene: TRBV18; j_gene: TRBJ1-1; CDR3aa: ASSRDRATEAF
v_gene: TRBV18; j_gene: TRBJ1-1; CDR3aa: ASSPFGTGGTEAF
v_gene: TRBV4-1; j_gene: TRBJ1-4; CDR3aa: ASSLSGTANEKLF
v_gene: TRBV6-1; j_gene: TRBJ1-1; CDR3aa: ASRGGDSLNTEAF
v_gene: TRBV10-3; j_gene: TRBJ2-1; CDR3aa: AISEGQGLYNEQF
v_gene: TRBV18; j_gene: TRBJ1-2; CDR3aa: ASSPQEGHYGYT
v_gene: TRBV28; j_gene: TRBJ2-7; CDR3aa: ASSLGGPNLYEQY
v_gene: TRBV28; j_gene: TRBJ2-6; CDR3aa: AVQGFSGANVLT
v_gene: TRBV6-1; j_gene: TRBJ2-7; CDR3aa: ASMKTASYEQY